The 12 T cell receptor beta chains reported below all come from one sample, sequenced in a study of T cells in Graves' hyperthyroidism and ophthalmopathy. The CDR3 regions of TCR beta were amplified from RNA transcripts. A set of HTBI primers served as the primers for a first-round RT-PCR of the TCR CDR3. TCRdb re-called the multiplex PCR reads with MiXCR, one entry per CDR3 protein. This sample has about 360,000 distinct CDR3 sequences, with less than 15% found just once. Sequenced material: blood. These receptors were obtained from a woman aged 18-29 years with Graves' hyperthyroidism.

The rearrangement joins TRBV15 to TRBJ1-2; no clear D gene. The CDR3 spans 15 residues. The V end lost 0 bases, the J end lost 4 bases, and 12 bases lay between the germline ends. CDR1 is LNHNV and CDR2 is YYDKDF in the germline V gene (reference sequence). The CDR3 sequence: CATSRDKGSTYGYTF. DNA of the CDR3: TGTGCCACCAGCAGAGATAAAGGTTCAACCTATGGCTACACCTTC.

This clonotype was found many times. This sequence joins TRBV2 and TRBJ1-4, with D unresolved. In germline, CDR1 is SNHLY, CDR2 FYNNEI. CDR3 length: 17 amino acids. The V and J ends lost 0 bases and 6 bases respectively, with 17 bases between them. CDR3 sequence reads: CASSEARSVGRDEKLFF. CDR3 DNA sequence: TGTGCCAGCAGTGAAGCGCGTTCCGTAGGGAGGGATGAAAAACTGTTTTTT.

V and J are TRBV7-3 and TRBJ2-2; 11 nucleotides align to TRBD2. Unmatched junction bases numbered 9, after V lost 5 bases and J lost 4 bases. CDR3 length: 17 amino acids. Germline loops: CDR1 SGHTA, CDR2 FQGTGA. CDR3 protein: CASSALSSGGATGELFF. The CDR3 coding sequence is TGTGCCAGCAGCGCCCTAAGTAGCGGGGGGGCCACCGGGGAGCTGTTTTTT.

A few counts support this clonotype. The rearrangement links TRBV9 to TRBJ2-3; 10 nucleotides line up with TRBD1. Germline CDR1 SGDLS, CDR2 YYNGEE. The CDR3 runs 16 residues. Unmatched junction bases numbered 7, after V lost 2 bases and J lost 4 bases. CDR3 amino acids: CASSVTGTGVADTQYF. CDR3 in DNA: TGTGCCAGCAGCGTTACCGGGACAGGGGTTGCAGATACGCAGTATTTT. The variable domain in full, completed from reference TRBV9 and TRBJ2-3, reads DSGVTQTPKHLITATGQRVTLRCSPRSGDLSVYWYQQSLDQGLQFLIQYYNGEERAKGNILERFSAQQFPDLHSELNLSSLELGDSALYFCASSVTGTGVADTQYFGPGTRLTVL.

As to this clonotype: A much larger clone is a single base away; this may be a read error. The chain has TRBV6-5 and TRBJ2-3; D unclear. Trimming left V 4 bases short and J 2 bases short, with 10 bases between. CDR3 size: 14 residues. From germline, CDR1 is MNHEY and CDR2 SVGAGI. CDR3: CASSCSTDTDTQYF. The DNA for the CDR3 is TGTGCCAGCAGTTGCTCGACGGACACAGATACGCAGTATTTT.

This clonotype was seen a few times. This chain connects TRBV9 to TRBJ2-7; D might be TRBD1 or TRBD2, each matching 5 bases. This CDR3 has 15 amino acids. The germline gives CDR1 SGDLS, CDR2 YYNGEE. Trimming removed 0 bases at V and 2 bases at J, with 12 bases between. This CDR3 reads CASSVEGEPTYEQYF. The DNA for the CDR3 is TGTGCCAGCAGCGTAGAAGGGGAGCCGACCTACGAGCAGTACTTC.

V and J are TRBV20-1 and TRBJ2-2, with D perhaps matching TRBD1 (6 bases). The CDR3 runs to 14 residues. V lost 8 bases and J lost 0, with 13 bases in between. Per the germline V gene, CDR1 is DFQATT and CDR2 is SNEGSKA (reference sequence). CDR3 bases: TGCAGTACCATGGACAGCCCGAACACCGGGGAGCTGTTTTTT. Its translation is CSTMDSPNTGELFF.

At least ten counts were recorded for this clonotype. This sequence joins TRBV20-1 and TRBJ2-1; tentatively, D is TRBD2 (5 bases). Trimming shortened V by 7 bases and J by 4 bases, and 11 bases separated the two germline ends. Germline CDR1 DFQATT, CDR2 SNEGSKA (reference sequence). CDR3 length: 12 amino acids. The CDR3 spells CSVSDLYNEQFF. CDR3 in DNA: TGCAGTGTTTCGGACTTGTACAATGAGCAGTTCTTC.

This clonotype occurred many times. The V gene is TRBV18, the J gene TRBJ1-1, with D unclear. CDR1 KGHSH and CDR2 LQKENI come from the germline V gene. Trimming cost V 6 bases and J 1 base, with 9 bases left between them. The length of the CDR3 is 13 residues. This CDR3 is CASSPGPNTEAFF. CDR3 DNA: TGTGCCAGCTCTCCCGGCCCGAACACTGAAGCTTTCTTT.

This clonotype has a count of ten or more. The CDR3 DNA reads as TGTGCCAGCAGTTTAGGATTTCCGGGGGGCACTGAAGCTTTCTTT. It specifies CASSLGFPGGTEAFF. The chain employs TRBV27 and TRBJ1-1; D might be TRBD1 (5 bases). Germline CDR1 MNHEY, CDR2 SMNVEV (reference sequence). Trimming took off 2 bases at V and 4 bases at J, with 14 bases between the two ends. There are 15 residues in the CDR3.

This clonotype was seen repeatedly, ten times or more. The chain carries TRBV2 and TRBJ2-2; 8 nucleotides agree with TRBD1. This CDR3 region has 20 residues. Trimming at V came to 7 bases and at J to 4 bases, leaving 23 bases not matched to a gene. The germline V gene has CDR1 SNHLY and CDR2 FYNNEI. CDR3 residues: CASTLRVAGGIRVLTGELFF. The CDR3 nucleotides read TGTGCCAGCACCTTGAGGGTAGCAGGGGGCATTCGAGTTCTCACCGGGGAGCTGTTTTTT.

This clonotype occurred a few times. The rearrangement links TRBV28 to TRBJ1-5; D not resolved. Trimming took 8 bases from V and 4 from J, leaving 9 bases between them. This CDR3 is built from 12 residues. The germline V gene encodes CDR1 MDHEN and CDR2 SYDVKM. The CDR3 bases are TGTGCCAGCGGGTGGGGAAATCAGCCCCAGCATTTT. Amino acids: CASGWGNQPQHF.